Included here is one T cell receptor beta chain sequence, with context. No antigen is known for it. This specimen comes from a study of T cells in lung cancer brain metastases. The junction had 0 bases not matched to a gene; V was cut back by 1 base and J by 2 bases. CDR1 and CDR2 from the germline V gene are SNHLY and FYNNEI. CDR3 size: 16 residues. Notes on the study in general: FFPE DNA fragmentation may have prevented retrieving the complete T cell repertoire.

The table came from immunoSEQ multiplex PCR; TCRdb's copy has only in-frame clones and leaves some out. This sample carries under 3,000 clones, over 80% of them seen once, and the ten largest clones take over 3%. The J gene is TRBJ2-6, the V gene TRBV2; 9 bases agree with TRBD1. The TCR comes from a man aged 65 to 85 with non-small cell lung cancer that had spread to the brain. Specimen: tumor tissue from a brain metastasis. CDR3 coding DNA: TGTGCCAGCAGTGAAGGGGACAGGGCTGGGGCCAACGTCCTGACTTTC. Protein product: CASSEGDRAGANVLTF. Filled out from reference TRBV2 and TRBJ2-6, the complete variable domain reads EPEVTQTPSHQVTQMGQEVILRCVPISNHLYFYWYRQILGQKVEFLVSFYNNEISEKSEIFDDQFSVERPDGSNFTLKIRSTKLEDSAMYFCASSEGDRAGANVLTFGAGSRLTVL.